This T cell receptor beta chain was obtained from a study of shared clonotypes between healthy human individuals (TCRdb year 2020). Turning to the overall study: A few men and a couple of women, aged 18 to 49 years, made up the cohort. Each donor's leukapheresis produced roughly between roughly 0.85 and 9.5 billion PBMCs. To increase sequencing depth and limit assay-specific biases, different laboratories used diverse techniques to prepare libraries and sequence TCR repertoires. For each donor, three plates each were used for CD4 naive and CD4 memory, two plates were used for CD8 naive, and one plate was used for CD8 memory. Blood TCR repertoires of roughly 5 healthy adults were deeply sequenced to estimate repertoire size and the extent of clonotype sharing between individuals.

CDR1 and CDR2, looked up from the germline V gene, are SGHDN and FVKESK. The CDR3 runs 16 amino acids, cysteine and phenylalanine included. Only the CDR3 part of the read is kept: 48 bases, read in frame from the first base. V is shortened by 5 bases, J by 2 bases, and the region joining them spans 13 bases. The donors were healthy, HIV-negative adults with no recently reported acute infections or vaccinations. Every donor was a Caucasian adult living in Nashville, Tennessee, USA. CD4+ T cells were enriched by magnetic negative selection, after which naive cells were positively selected on CD45RA and the negative fraction was taken as the memory subset. Blood was obtained by leukapheresis, after which PBMCs were separated by Ficoll-Histopaque density gradient centrifugation and cryopreserved in liquid nitrogen vapor phase. Analytical flow cytometry was used to check the purity and quantity of each magnetically sorted T cell population. From each sorted fraction, genomic DNA was isolated and quantified by UV absorbance on a Nanodrop 2000c.

TCR CDR3 regions were amplified from genomic DNA by multiplex PCR using the deep immunoSEQ assay. Extracted genomic DNA from each cell subset was spread evenly across all wells of several immunoSEQ 96-well plates, with each plate serving as a replicate. For sorted subsets, approximately 200 ng of genomic DNA, equivalent to some 33,000 T cell genomes, went into each replicate PCR. Purified libraries were quantified with a Qubit 3.0 fluorometer, sized on a Bioanalyzer 2100, and re-quantified with the KAPA Library Quantification kit. Each immunoSEQ 96-well plate was sequenced on its own single-read 150-cycle Illumina NextSeq 550 flow cell. From the authors' description of their analysis: The immunoSEQ output contained only junctional sequences without quality scores, so filtering could not match that applied to full-length reads. To assign V/J genes and CDR3, sequences were annotated using PyIR, a Python wrapper for IgBLAST v1.9, with IMGT germline references. Reads with weak V/J assignments (E-value above 1e-6), missing CDR3, stop codons, out-of-frame junctions, or ambiguous translated residues were removed. A V3J clonotype was defined by an identical inferred V gene, J gene, and CDR3 amino acid sequence. Percentage overlap between repertoires was calculated by dividing the number of shared unique clonotypes by the size of the smaller repertoire. Repertoire richness was assessed with RTK rarefaction, the Chao1 estimator, and Recon v2.1 estimates of unobserved clonotypes. Generation probabilities were computed with OLGA for all TCRbeta clonotypes obtained by the gDNA method from several donors. TCRdb holds this immuneACCESS table with in-frame rearrangements only. Some clones are missing; in checked studies, unresolved V genes explain under half, and the rest has no known cause. Clone size and the V and J calls come from that table; the DNA yielded D and trimming. This sample holds roughly 1,600,000 clones; less than 99% were observed only once. The top ten hold over 0.3% of the sample.

Comments on this clone: Its recognized antigen is unknown. Base quality data are lacking; no much larger clone is found one base away.

Beyond this particular receptor, the publication reports: Across a few donors, roughly 5.4% of naive CD4, 3.5% of naive CD8, 2.3% of memory CD4, and over 0.35% of memory CD8 clonotypes were shared. Higher generation probabilities were observed for clonotypes shared by all four sorted-subset donors than for non-shared clonotypes. Only blood was sampled, and tissue TCR repertoires likely differ from those in blood. Based on pairwise subsampling, the degree of clonotype sharing among donors was expected to be affected by sequencing depth. Larger estimated clonotype richness was generally found for naive subsets than for memory subsets. Incomplete sequencing was indicated by rarefaction of sorted-subset datasets, despite the large sequencing depth. Because the study included a small number of donors, the genetic and exposure-history diversity represented was limited.

This TCR was sampled from a man aged 25-40 years in good health. The chain employs TRBV14 and TRBJ2-6; the D element could tentatively be TRBD1 or TRBD2, as 6 bases agree for each. The sample taken for sequencing was naive CD4+ T cells sorted from blood. Interpreted using the paper, the cell subset or site label stands for: CD45RA+ positively selected. The DNA sequence is given as TGTGCCAGCAGCGAAACAGGGAGGACTGGGGCCAACGTCCTGACTTTC. Translated, it gives CASSETGRTGANVLTF.